The clone carrying this T cell receptor beta chain was counted a single time. As yet, its antigen is unknown. The data stem from a study of T cell responses to AZD1222 COVID-19 vaccine. Overall study: Pooled samples include second doses given at about 4 or 12 weeks. Study observations and caveats: CD4 TCRs linked to vaccination spanned spike, dominating at 160-218 and 743-854.

Libraries were prepared by immunoSEQ multiplex PCR; TCRdb keeps only in-frame clonotypes and omits some of them. The sample records about 150,000 clones, around 90% being singletons. The sequencing here drew on peripheral blood, taken on day 0 of AZD1222 vaccination. The TCR originated in an adult in good health.

CDR3 protein: CATSDTGGRNTGELFF. The CDR3 DNA sequence: TGTGCCACCAGTGATACAGGGGGTAGGAACACCGGGGAGCTGTTTTTT. The chain uses TRBV24-1 and TRBJ2-2, with TRBD1 matching 8 bases. The CDR3 extends over 16 amino acids. Germline CDR1 KGHDR, CDR2 SFDVKD. Trimming took 3 bases from V and 1 from J; bases not matched to a gene: 3.